Following are 20 T cell receptor beta chains from one sample sequenced in a study of beta chain features in type 1 diabetes. Points from the study as a whole: There was a moderate but significant shortening of TCRB CDR3s in all four CD4+ subsets of Type 1 diabetes patients.

No antigen is known for these receptors. Of the isolated RNA, all was reverse transcribed, and so the sequenced material was expressed TCRB transcripts. Profiled with immunoSEQ multiplex PCR; TCRdb holds only in-frame clones, not every one. This table holds 35,000 to 45,000 clones, approximately 61% found once. Sequencing used Tregs from blood. These receptors were collected from a man aged 30-40 years with type 1 diabetes. Some clones in this sample may be carry-over from other donors' samples.

The chain links TRBV28 to TRBJ1-1; D ambiguous. V was pared by 3 bases and J by 1 base, with 6 bases between. The CDR3 covers 13 residues. Per germline, CDR1 MDHEN and CDR2 SYDVKM. This CDR3 is CASSFPENTEAFF. For the CDR3, the DNA is TGTGCCAGCAGTTTCCCAGAGAACACTGAAGCTTTCTTT.

The chain uses TRBV6-5 and TRBJ2-5; TRBD1 matches 7 bases. V trimming: 6 bases; J trimming: 3 bases; junction bases outside the gene matches: 4. From germline, CDR1 is MNHEY and CDR2 SVGAGI. CDR3 length: 13 residues. CDR3 amino acids: CASSWTGEETQYF. The CDR3 nucleotides read TGTGCCAGCAGCTGGACAGGAGAAGAGACCCAGTACTTC.

This chain links TRBV5-1 with TRBJ2-2; 7 nucleotides line up with TRBD2. The CDR3 extends over 16 amino acids. Germline CDR1 reads SGHRS; CDR2 reads YFSETQ. Unmatched junction bases numbered 11, after V lost 4 bases and J lost 5 bases. The chain's CDR3 is CASSREEGSKTGELFF. The DNA of the CDR3 is TGCGCCAGCAGCCGGGAGGAGGGGAGTAAAACCGGGGAGCTGTTTTTT.

This clone was detected only once. V is TRBV27 and J is TRBJ1-2; D ambiguous. The V end lost 5 bases, the J end lost 1 base, and 8 bases lay between the germline ends. The length of the CDR3 is 13 residues. Germline CDR1 reads MNHEY; CDR2 reads SMNVEV (reference sequence). The CDR3 sequence: CASSPGINYGYTF. CDR3 nucleotides: TGTGCCAGCAGTCCCGGGATTAACTATGGCTACACCTTC.

V is TRBV7-2 and J is TRBJ2-2; D is unclear. Trimming pared 8 bases from V and 8 bases from J, leaving 9 bases between. Germline CDR1 and CDR2: SGHTA and FQGNSA. The CDR3 length is 11 residues. CDR3: CASFNSGELFF. The DNA for the CDR3 is TGTGCCAGCTTCAACTCGGGGGAGCTGTTTTTT.

V is TRBV28 and J is TRBJ2-4; D is possibly TRBD1 (6 bases). CDR1 and CDR2 (germline): MDHEN, SYDVKM. This CDR3 has 15 amino acids. The V gene lost 6 bases and the J gene lost 7 bases, with 19 bases spanning the gap. DNA of the CDR3: TGTGCCAGCAGCGGTTCCAGGGGCGAAAGGAACATTCAGTACTTC. This codes for CASSGSRGERNIQYF.

V and J are TRBV6-5 and TRBJ2-3, with D possibly TRBD1 on 6 matching bases. This CDR3 spans 16 amino acids. The ends were cut back, 2 bases at V and 3 bases at J, with 15 bases in the middle. Germline V lookup: CDR1 MNHEY, CDR2 SVGAGI. The chain's CDR3 is CASSYGGSRFTDTQYF. CDR3 DNA: TGTGCCAGCAGTTACGGGGGCAGCCGCTTTACAGATACGCAGTATTTT.

The chain recombines TRBV4-2 with TRBJ2-3, with 14 bases lining up with TRBD2. The trim removed 2 bases at V and 2 bases at J, leaving 3 bases unmatched. The CDR3 contains 17 residues. The germline V gene encodes CDR1 LGHNA and CDR2 YNFKEQ. The CDR3 loop is CASSQSTSGGDTDTQYF. CDR3 DNA sequence: TGTGCCAGCAGCCAATCGACTAGCGGGGGGGACACAGATACGCAGTATTTT.

The chain is built from TRBV28 and TRBJ2-3; D is perhaps TRBD1 (6 bases). Between the trimmed V and J ends, which lost 8 bases and 10 bases, there was a span of 13 bases. Germline V gives CDR1 MDHEN, CDR2 SYDVKM. The CDR3 is made up of 11 amino acids. The CDR3 nucleotides are TGTGCCAGCTCCCGAGGGGGAGCGCAGTATTTT. It codes for CASSRGGAQYF.

The gene calls are TRBV5-1 and TRBJ1-2; 9 positions match TRBD1. V lost 4 bases and J lost 4; bases outside the gene matches: 11. The CDR3 totals 16 residues. Germline V gene data show CDR1 as SGHRS and CDR2 as YFSETQ. The chain's CDR3 is CASSDYRGRLPYGYTF. CDR3 in DNA: TGCGCCAGCAGCGATTACAGGGGGCGTCTTCCCTATGGCTACACCTTC.

The CDR3 is CASNPSGLPYNEQFF. Written as DNA, the CDR3 is TGTGCCAGCAACCCTAGCGGCCTCCCCTACAATGAGCAGTTCTTC. The rearrangement links TRBV28 to TRBJ2-1, with TRBD2 identical over 7 bases. Germline CDR1 reads MDHEN; CDR2 reads SYDVKM. The V segment lost 7 bases and the J segment 2 bases; nucleotides outside the gene matches: 8. CDR3 length: 15 amino acids.

The chain is built from TRBV5-1 and TRBJ2-5; 7 bases agree with TRBD1. The CDR3 length is 13 residues. Germline lookup yields CDR1 SGHRS and CDR2 YFSETQ. Unmatched junction bases numbered 6, after V lost 4 bases and J lost 6 bases. This CDR3 is CASSGDSKQTQYF. CDR3 coding DNA: TGCGCCAGCAGCGGGGACAGCAAACAGACCCAGTACTTC.

The chain uses TRBV29-1 and TRBJ2-1; the match to TRBD1 covers 7 bases. The germline V gene has CDR1 SQVTM and CDR2 ANQGSEA. Germline trimming cut 7 bases from V and 5 bases from J; bases unmatched to any gene: 8. The CDR3 totals 13 residues. CDR3 nucleotide sequence: TGCAGCGGGACGGACAGGACGGACAATGAGCAGTTCTTC. This translates into CSGTDRTDNEQFF.

This chain joins TRBV5-4 and TRBJ2-3; perhaps TRBD2 as D (6 bases). Germline loops: CDR1 SGHNT, CDR2 YYREEE (reference sequence). V lost 5 bases, J lost 8 bases, and 24 bases lay in between. The CDR3 runs 16 residues. The CDR3 region has the DNA TGTGCCAGCAGTTCCCTCGGGACTGCTCCCTCGGGTACGCAGTATTTT. Its protein is CASSSLGTAPSGTQYF. Using reference TRBV5-4 and TRBJ2-3 for the parts outside the CDR3, the full variable domain is ETGVTQSPTHLIKTRGQQVTLRCSSQSGHNTVSWYQQALGQGPQFIFQYYREEENGRGNFPPRFSGLQFPNYSSELNVNALELDDSALYLCASSSLGTAPSGTQYFGPGTRLTVL.

This chain links TRBV6-6 with TRBJ2-5; no clear D gene. The CDR3 totals 13 residues. V was cut by 4 bases and J by 5 bases, with 11 bases left in between. The germline V gene has CDR1 MNHNY and CDR2 SVGAGI (reference sequence). The CDR3 is CASSWFPRETQYF. The DNA for the CDR3 is TGTGCCAGCAGTTGGTTCCCTCGGGAGACCCAGTACTTC.

The J gene is TRBJ1-5, the V gene TRBV7-2, with D possibly TRBD1 on 6 matching bases. This CDR3 comprises 13 residues. CDR1 and CDR2 from the germline V gene are SGHTA and FQGNSA. Between the trimmed V and J ends, which lost 3 bases and 6 bases, there was a span of 9 bases. This CDR3 is CASSLVRGQPQHF. DNA for the CDR3: TGTGCCAGCAGCTTGGTCAGGGGTCAGCCCCAGCATTTT.

The chain couples TRBV28 to TRBJ2-7, with D tentatively TRBD1 (5 bases). Trimming left V 6 bases short and J 2 bases short, with 17 bases between. The CDR3 is made up of 15 amino acids. CDR1 MDHEN and CDR2 SYDVKM come from the germline V gene. CDR3 DNA: TGTGCCAGCAGCCGAACAGGCTCGGGCGCCTACGAGCAGTACTTC. Translating gives CASSRTGSGAYEQYF. The full variable domain, rest sourced from reference TRBV28 and TRBJ2-7, is DVKVTQSSRYLVKRTGEKVFLECVQDMDHENMFWYRQDPGLGLRLIYFSYDVKMKEKGDIPEGYSVSREKKERFSLILESASTNQTSMYLCASSRTGSGAYEQYFGPGTRLTVT.

The gene calls are TRBV6-5 and TRBJ2-3; 7 bases are shared with TRBD2. The CDR3 has 15 amino acids. J gave up 10 bases and V 0 bases, and 10 bases lay outside the gene matches. Germline assignment: CDR1 MNHEY and CDR2 SVGAGI. In DNA form, the CDR3 reads TGTGCCAGCAGTTACTCCCCCCAGCCGGGGGGTTCGCAGTATTTT. It encodes CASSYSPQPGGSQYF.

The V and J genes are TRBV7-8 and TRBJ2-3, with 12 bases fitting TRBD2. The CDR3 spans 16 residues. Per germline, CDR1 SGHVS and CDR2 FQNEAQ. The trim removed 2 bases at V and 6 bases at J, leaving 6 bases unmatched. CDR3 loop: CASSLSSGGAGDTQYF. The CDR3 bases are TGTGCCAGCAGCTTATCTAGCGGGGGGGCCGGCGATACGCAGTATTTT.

The table lists this clone with a few counts. As DNA, the CDR3 is TGTGCCAGTAGTATGGAAGGGGTCTCCTACAATGAGCAGTTCTTC. Its translation is CASSMEGVSYNEQFF. The rearrangement joins TRBV19 to TRBJ2-1; D is possibly TRBD1 (5 bases). The ends were cut back, 3 bases at V and 0 bases at J, with 9 bases in the middle. The CDR3 is 15 amino acids. The germline CDR1 and CDR2 sequences are LNHDA and SQIVND (reference sequence).